The subject of this entry is one T cell receptor beta chain. Antigen specificity is unknown. This CDR3 contains 13 residues. V lost 3 bases to trimming and J lost 0 bases, with 5 bases between them. CDR1 and CDR2 (germline): SGHRS, YFSETQ. Clones were read by immunoSEQ multiplex PCR, and TCRdb kept only the in-frame ones, dropping some. This sample has approximately 190,000 clones, with around 92% found just once. The data derive from a study of T cell responses to AZD1222 COVID-19 vaccine. Overall study: Pooled samples include second doses given at about 4 or 12 weeks.

The study's findings and limits: Only six people who got AZD1222 tested seropositive at baseline. A reported finding is that nearly half of spike-specific TCRs target unmutated variant regions. Females outnumbered males among donors, who were mostly white British; clonal diversity was possibly underestimated.

The V gene is TRBV5-1, the J gene TRBJ2-3, with D unresolved. The sample here was peripheral blood, taken on day 0 of AZD1222 vaccination. The sequence came from an adult in good health. The CDR3 region has the DNA TGCGCCAGCAGCTCCCCTAGCACAGATACGCAGTATTTT. Protein sequence: CASSSPSTDTQYF.